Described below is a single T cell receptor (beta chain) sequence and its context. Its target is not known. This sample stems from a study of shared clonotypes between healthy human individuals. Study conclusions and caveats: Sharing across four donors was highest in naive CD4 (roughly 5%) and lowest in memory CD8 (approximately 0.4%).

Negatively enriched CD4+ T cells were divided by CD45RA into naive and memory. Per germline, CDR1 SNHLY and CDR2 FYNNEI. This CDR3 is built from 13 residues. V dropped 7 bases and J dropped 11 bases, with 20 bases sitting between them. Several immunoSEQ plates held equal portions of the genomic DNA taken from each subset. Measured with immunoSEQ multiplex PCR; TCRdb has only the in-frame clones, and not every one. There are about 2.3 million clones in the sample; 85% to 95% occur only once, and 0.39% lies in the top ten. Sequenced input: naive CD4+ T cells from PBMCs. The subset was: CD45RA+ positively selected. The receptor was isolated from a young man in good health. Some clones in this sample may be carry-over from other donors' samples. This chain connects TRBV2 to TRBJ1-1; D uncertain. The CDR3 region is CASTIDGVAGAFF. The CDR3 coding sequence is TGTGCCAGCACTATCGACGGGGTAGCCGGCGCTTTCTTT.